The 4 T cell receptor beta chains below come from one sample, sequenced in a study of shared clonotypes between healthy human individuals. The assay was immunoSEQ multiplex PCR, and TCRdb's table has in-frame clones only and misses some. In the table there are millions of clones, roughly 93% of which are singletons. The sequenced sample was naive CD4+ T cells from PBMCs. Subset denoted: CD45RA+ positively selected. The source of these receptors is a young man in good health. Some clones in this sample may be carry-over from other donors' samples.

The rearrangement uses TRBV28 and TRBJ1-5, with D possibly matching TRBD1 (5 bases). This CDR3 comprises 16 residues. The V gene's germline CDR1 is MDHEN and CDR2 SYDVKM. Trimming took 5 bases from V and 2 from J, leaving 16 bases between them. This CDR3 reads CASSVRGGAGNQPQHF. The DNA for the CDR3 is TGTGCCAGCAGTGTCCGAGGAGGGGCTGGCAATCAGCCCCAGCATTTT.

Concerning this clone: Other nucleotide sequences in the sample specify the same CDR3. J is TRBJ2-5 and V is TRBV2; D ambiguous. Per germline, CDR1 SNHLY and CDR2 FYNNEI. The CDR3 extends over 11 amino acids. V shed 9 bases and J shed 2 bases, with 7 bases lying between them. In nucleotides, the CDR3 is TGTGCCAGTACATTGCAAGAGACCCAGTACTTC. Protein: CASTLQETQYF. The whole variable domain, remainder taken from reference TRBV2 and TRBJ2-5, is EPEVTQTPSHQVTQMGQEVILRCVPISNHLYFYWYRQILGQKVEFLVSFYNNEISEKSEIFDDQFSVERPDGSNFTLKIRSTKLEDSAMYFCASTLQETQYFGPGTRLLVL.

Of note for this clone: The sample holds other DNA sequences that translate to the same CDR3. The chain recombines TRBV7-3 with TRBJ2-7; 13 bases map to TRBD2. Unmatched junction bases numbered 8, after V lost 5 bases and J lost 7 bases. Germline V gene lookup returns CDR1 SGHTA and CDR2 FQGTGA. The CDR3 length is 15 residues. The CDR3 loop is CASSLGLAGAGEQYF. The DNA of the CDR3 is TGTGCCAGCAGCCTCGGACTAGCGGGAGCGGGTGAGCAGTACTTC.

As concerns this clone: Other DNA sequences from this sample encode an identical CDR3 as well. The rearrangement links TRBV28 to TRBJ2-7; unclear D gene. Trimming took 4 bases from V and 3 from J, leaving 4 bases between them. CDR3 length: 11 residues. From germline, CDR1 is MDHEN and CDR2 SYDVKM. The CDR3 is CASSSLYEQYF. The CDR3 nucleotides are TGTGCCAGCAGTTCACTCTACGAGCAGTACTTC.